This T cell receptor beta chain comes out of a study of cytomegalovirus exposure and HLA in healthy donors. Study information: The roughly 130 validation repertoires, a later analysis reported, used the same platform as the approximately 730 repertoires from the first cohort.

This clone is a singleton in its sample. What it recognizes is unknown. The data were produced by immunoSEQ multiplex PCR, yet TCRdb's version contains in-frame clones alone and is incomplete. The sample shows 150,000 to 200,000 clones, 89% of them seen only once. Study-wide points: It was reportedly the case that the classifier diagnosed cytomegalovirus status with high specificity and sensitivity. TCR beta chains numbering some 150 were designated cytomegalovirus-associated. In a later analysis, first-cohort TCR clusters were found to tend to co-occur in the 130 or so validation repertoires.

This CDR3 region has 15 residues. Trimming cost V 2 bases and J 4 bases, with 12 bases left between them. CDR1 LNHDA and CDR2 SQIVND come from the germline V gene (reference sequence). The source is a man aged 18 to 35 in good health and CMV-seropositive. Source material: PBMCs. The chain employs TRBV19 and TRBJ1-3; tentatively, D is TRBD1 (6 bases). As DNA, the CDR3 is TGTGCCAGTAGTATAAGGGCAGGGGACGGAAACACCATATATTTT. This sequence encodes CASSIRAGDGNTIYF.